A selection of T cell receptor beta chains follows, all from one sample in a study of T cells in Graves' hyperthyroidism and ophthalmopathy. TCRdb used MiXCR to reprocess the multiplex PCR reads, holding one entry per CDR3 protein. The sample records some 250,000 distinct CDR3 sequences, roughly 15% being singletons. Sequencing was performed on blood. Source of these receptors: a woman aged 40 to 50 with Graves' hyperthyroidism that later progressed to Graves' ophthalmopathy. Each CDR3 is given with its conserved first and last residue. A D gene is named only where the DNA matches it firmly.

V gene,D gene,J gene,CDR3 protein
TRBV6-2/TRBV6-3,TRBD2,TRBJ2-2,CASRTGTSGKPNTGELFF
TRBV5-8,TRBD2,TRBJ2-5,CASSPWTSGETQYF
TRBV12-3/TRBV12-4,.,TRBJ2-2,CASSPRGGGGTGELFF
TRBV11-2,TRBD2,TRBJ2-1,CASSGLAGVWNEQFF
TRBV11-2,.,TRBJ2-7,CASRTHYGLEQYF
TRBV12-3/TRBV12-4,.,TRBJ2-5,CASSLFVAAQETQYF
TRBV20-1,TRBD2,TRBJ2-1,CSARLLGTSGRNEQFF
TRBV3-1,TRBD2,TRBJ2-7,CASSHQTSGDYEQYF
TRBV11-1,.,TRBJ2-3,CASSLGTDTQYF
TRBV10-3,.,TRBJ1-4,CAISPTDGENEKLFF
TRBV6-5,TRBD2,TRBJ2-1,CASSYWGLAGPEQFF
TRBV12-3/TRBV12-4,.,TRBJ2-2,CASSGGSHNTGELFF
TRBV6-1,TRBD2,TRBJ2-2,CASSLLSGSLTGELFF
TRBV28,TRBD1,TRBJ1-3,CASSKRTGGTGNTIYF
TRBV9,.,TRBJ2-1,CASSGGGPSNYNEQFF
TRBV28,.,TRBJ1-1,CASSFFPGRENTEAFF
TRBV14,TRBD1,TRBJ1-2,CASGQGAGGKSGYAF
TRBV5-6,TRBD2,TRBJ2-7,CASSRPASGTDEQYF
TRBV14,.,TRBJ2-1,CASSQGLRVRDEQFF
TRBV5-1,TRBD1,TRBJ2-4,CASSTGTGNWNIQYF
TRBV25-1,TRBD2,TRBJ2-1,CASRNGGSYNEQFF
TRBV27,TRBD1,TRBJ1-3,CASSRTRDRASGNTIYF
TRBV19,.,TRBJ2-1,CASSIGSTSFKFYNEQFF
TRBV4-1,.,TRBJ1-1,CASSPATGTEAFF
TRBV28,.,TRBJ2-7,CAVYSAYEQYF
TRBV9,TRBD1,TRBJ2-1,CASKPGDRVGSNEQFF
TRBV11-2,TRBD2,TRBJ2-1,CASSLNRGRAFVNEQFF
TRBV20-1,.,TRBJ1-1,CSAIRQGGFMNTEAFF
TRBV6-2/TRBV6-3,.,TRBJ2-7,CASSYERIVSYEQYF
TRBV27,.,TRBJ2-7,CASSLSYSSYEQYF
TRBV20-1,.,TRBJ2-2,CSAQWGTGELFF
TRBV12-5,.,TRBJ2-5,CASGFRLGDRQIETQYF
TRBV5-1,TRBD2,TRBJ2-7,CASSLGLALSGRARNEQYF
TRBV5-1,.,TRBJ2-7,CASSLVAGTAYEQYF
TRBV4-1,.,TRBJ2-7,CASSQEGRGYYEQYF
TRBV7-9,TRBD2,TRBJ2-1,CASSKGASGRSSYNEQFF
TRBV9,.,TRBJ2-1,CASAPPGGRTDNEQFF
TRBV27,.,TRBJ2-1,CASSLSLVNEQFF
TRBV15,.,TRBJ1-5,CATNRRVGDQPQHF
TRBV7-9,.,TRBJ2-7,CASSLVATGASYEQYF
TRBV5-1,.,TRBJ2-3,CASSLNSGLADTQYF
TRBV28,.,TRBJ2-5,CASSLPIQDLGETQYF
TRBV20-1,.,TRBJ2-2,CSARRGSSDGELFF
TRBV6-1,TRBD2,TRBJ2-3,CASSEVPVPSGGTGDTQYF
TRBV18,.,TRBJ2-1,CASSLVNPRNEQFF
TRBV7-9,TRBD1,TRBJ2-7,CASSLSVRGQGLYEQYF
TRBV6-1,.,TRBJ1-6,CASKGLRSSYNSPLHF
TRBV2,.,TRBJ2-6,CASTLSGANVLTF
TRBV27,TRBD1,TRBJ1-6,CASAGDRKNSPLHF
TRBV5-1,TRBD2,TRBJ2-7,CASREGLAVSYEQYF
TRBV3-1,.,TRBJ2-7,CASSQAGSYEQYF
TRBV3-1,.,TRBJ2-7,CASSQAERGNHEQYF
TRBV12-3/TRBV12-4,.,TRBJ1-2,CASSSDYYGYTF
TRBV2,.,TRBJ1-2,CASSEYGSRGIDYGYTF
TRBV30,.,TRBJ1-1,CAWSVTVEAFF
TRBV24-1,TRBD2,TRBJ2-3,CATSGSGGGADTQYF
TRBV9,.,TRBJ2-7,CASSTTPSSYEQYF